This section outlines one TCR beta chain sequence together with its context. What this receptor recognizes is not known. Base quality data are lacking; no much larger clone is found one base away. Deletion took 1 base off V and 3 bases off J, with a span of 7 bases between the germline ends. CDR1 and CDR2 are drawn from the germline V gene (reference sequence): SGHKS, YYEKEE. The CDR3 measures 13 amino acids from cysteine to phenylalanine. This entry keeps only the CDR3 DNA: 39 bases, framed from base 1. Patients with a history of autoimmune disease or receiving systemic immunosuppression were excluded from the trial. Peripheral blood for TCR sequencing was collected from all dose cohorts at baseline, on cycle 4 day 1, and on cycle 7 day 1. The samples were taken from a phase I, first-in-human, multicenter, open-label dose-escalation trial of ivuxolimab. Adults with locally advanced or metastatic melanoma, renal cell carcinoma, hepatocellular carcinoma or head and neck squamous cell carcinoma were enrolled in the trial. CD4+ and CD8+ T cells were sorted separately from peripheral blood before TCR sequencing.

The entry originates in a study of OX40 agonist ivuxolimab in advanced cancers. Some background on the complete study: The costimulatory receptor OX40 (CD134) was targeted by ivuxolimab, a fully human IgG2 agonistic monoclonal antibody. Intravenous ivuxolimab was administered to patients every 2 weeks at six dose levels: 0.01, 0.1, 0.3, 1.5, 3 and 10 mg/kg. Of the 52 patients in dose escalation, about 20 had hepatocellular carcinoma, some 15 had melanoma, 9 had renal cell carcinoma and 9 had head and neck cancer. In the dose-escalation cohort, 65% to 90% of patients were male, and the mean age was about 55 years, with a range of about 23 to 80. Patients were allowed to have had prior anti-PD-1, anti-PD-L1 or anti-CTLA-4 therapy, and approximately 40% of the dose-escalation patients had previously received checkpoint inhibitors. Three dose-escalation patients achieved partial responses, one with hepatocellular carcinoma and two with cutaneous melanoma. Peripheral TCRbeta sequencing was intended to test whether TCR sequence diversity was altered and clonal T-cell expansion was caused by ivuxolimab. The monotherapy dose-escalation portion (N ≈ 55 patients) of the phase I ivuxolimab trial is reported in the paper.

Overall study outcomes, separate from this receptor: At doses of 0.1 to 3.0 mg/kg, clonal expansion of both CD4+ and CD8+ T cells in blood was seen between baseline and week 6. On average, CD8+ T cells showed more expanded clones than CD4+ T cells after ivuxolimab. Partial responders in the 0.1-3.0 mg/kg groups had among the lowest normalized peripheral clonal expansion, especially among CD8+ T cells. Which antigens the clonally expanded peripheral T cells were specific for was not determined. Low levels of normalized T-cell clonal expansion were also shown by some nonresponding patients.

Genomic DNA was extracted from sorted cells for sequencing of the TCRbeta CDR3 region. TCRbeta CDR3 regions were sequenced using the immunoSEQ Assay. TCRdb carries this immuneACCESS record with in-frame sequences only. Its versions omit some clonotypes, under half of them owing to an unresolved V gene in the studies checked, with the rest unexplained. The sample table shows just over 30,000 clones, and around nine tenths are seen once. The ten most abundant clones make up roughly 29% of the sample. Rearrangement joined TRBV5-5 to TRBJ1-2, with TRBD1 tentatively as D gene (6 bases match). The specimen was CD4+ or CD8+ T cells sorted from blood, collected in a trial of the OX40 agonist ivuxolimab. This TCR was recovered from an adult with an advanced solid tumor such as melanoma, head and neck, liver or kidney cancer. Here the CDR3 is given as CASSLWTDYGYTF. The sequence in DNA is TGTGCCAGCAGCTTGTGGACAGACTATGGCTACACCTTC.